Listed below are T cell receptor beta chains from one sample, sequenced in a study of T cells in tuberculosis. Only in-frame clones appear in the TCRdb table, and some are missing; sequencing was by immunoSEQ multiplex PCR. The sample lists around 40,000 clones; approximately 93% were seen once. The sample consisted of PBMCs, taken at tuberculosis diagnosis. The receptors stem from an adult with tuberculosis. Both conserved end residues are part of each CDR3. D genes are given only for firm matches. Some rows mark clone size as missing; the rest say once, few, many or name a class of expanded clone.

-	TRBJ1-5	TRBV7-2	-	TGTGCCAGCAGCCCAGATAGGCTGGGGGCAAGCAATCAGCCCCAGCATTTT	CASSPDRLGASNQPQHF
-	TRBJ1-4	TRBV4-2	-	TGTGCCAGCAGCCAACCCGCGGCGGCAACTAATGAAAAACTGTTTTTT	CASSQPAAATNEKLFF
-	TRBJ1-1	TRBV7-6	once	TGTGCCAGCAGCTTATTTCTCGATCGGAGAGGCACTGAAGCTTTCTTT	CASSLFLDRRGTEAFF
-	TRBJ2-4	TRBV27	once	TGTGCCAGCAGTTTTGAGGGAGCCAAAAACATTCAGTACTTC	CASSFEGAKNIQYF
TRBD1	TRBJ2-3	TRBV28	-	TGTGCCAGCAGGACTCCTAAGACAGGGGGCGCGGTAGATACGCAGTATTTT	CASRTPKTGGAVDTQYF
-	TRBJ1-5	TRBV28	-	TGTGCCAGCAACCCATTTACAGGGATGGAGCAGCCCCAGCATTTT	CASNPFTGMEQPQHF
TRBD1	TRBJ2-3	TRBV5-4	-	TGTGCCAGCAGCTCTGGACAGGGCCTGATTACGGATACGCAGTATTTT	CASSSGQGLITDTQYF
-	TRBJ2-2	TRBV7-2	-	TGTGCCAGCAGCCCGTTTTTGTACACCGGGGAGCTGTTTTTT	CASSPFLYTGELFF
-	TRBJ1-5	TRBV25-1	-	TGTGCCAGCAGTCCCACGGCGGGGGGTGGCAATCAGCCCCAGCATTTT	CASSPTAGGGNQPQHF
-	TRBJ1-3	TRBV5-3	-	TGTGCCAGAAGCTTGGTTGAGAACGGAAACACCATATATTTT	CARSLVENGNTIYF
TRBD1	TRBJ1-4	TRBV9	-	TGTGCCAGCAGCGGAGTGACAGGGCTAGGTGAAAAACTGTTTTTT	CASSGVTGLGEKLFF
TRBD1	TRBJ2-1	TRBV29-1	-	TGCAGCGTTGAGGGGACAGGGGGCTACGATGAGCAGTTCTTC	CSVEGTGGYDEQFF
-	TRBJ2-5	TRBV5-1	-	TGCGCCAGCAGCTTGTCACCCCTAAAACAAGAGACCCAGTACTTC	CASSLSPLKQETQYF
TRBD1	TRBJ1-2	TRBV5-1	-	TGCGCCAGCAGCTTCGGTGGTAGGTCGGACAGGGGACATGGCTACACCTTC	CASSFGGRSDRGHGYTF
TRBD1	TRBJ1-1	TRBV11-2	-	TGTGCCAGCAGCGTGACAGGGAGCAACACTGAAGCTTTCTTT	CASSVTGSNTEAFF
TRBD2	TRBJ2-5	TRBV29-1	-	TGCAGCGTTGGGGGGTTGGGCGGGGGGCAAGAGACCCAGTACTTC	CSVGGLGGGQETQYF
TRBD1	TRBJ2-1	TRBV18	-	TGTGCCAGCTCACCACGGGACAGGGTCGGCGAGCAGTTCTTC	CASSPRDRVGEQFF
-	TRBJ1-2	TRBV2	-	TGTGCCAGCAGTGACAGTTTGGCTTCTGGCTACACCTTC	CASSDSLASGYTF
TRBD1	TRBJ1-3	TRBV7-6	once	TGTGCCAGCAGCTCCAGCTACAGGGGGCTCGGAAACACCATATATTTT	CASSSSYRGLGNTIYF
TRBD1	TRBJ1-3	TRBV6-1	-	TGTGCCAGCAGTGAACGCGGACAGGGCCGAAACACCATATATTTT	CASSERGQGRNTIYF
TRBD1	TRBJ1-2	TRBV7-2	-	TGTGCCAGCAGCTTAGTAGGACAGGGAATTCGTGGCTACACCTTC	CASSLVGQGIRGYTF
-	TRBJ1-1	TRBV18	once	TGTGCCAGCTCACCCGGGCTCCAGCGGCGGGGGACTGAAGCTTTCTTT	CASSPGLQRRGTEAFF
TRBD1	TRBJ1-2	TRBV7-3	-	TGTGCCAGCAGCTCGAGGGGGCGCCGGAAAACCTTC	CASSSRGRRKTF
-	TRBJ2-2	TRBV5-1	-	TGCGCCAGCAGGCTAGTCGACCTCACCGGGGATCCTCGATTT	CASRLVDLTGDPRF
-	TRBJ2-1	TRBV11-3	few	TGTGCCAGCAGTTTTACAGGGCCTGAGCAGTTCTTC	CASSFTGPEQFF
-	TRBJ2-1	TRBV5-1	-	TGCGCCAGCAGCTTGGGCGGACAGAACTCCTACAATGAGCAGTTCTTC	CASSLGGQNSYNEQFF
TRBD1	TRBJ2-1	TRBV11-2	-	TGTGCCAGCAGTACCGGGACAGGGCATATTGAGCAGTTCTTC	CASSTGTGHIEQFF
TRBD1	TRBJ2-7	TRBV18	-	TGTGCCAGCTCACCCGACGCACAGGGCCCAGGGGGAGAGCAGTACTTC	CASSPDAQGPGGEQYF
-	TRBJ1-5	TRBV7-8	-	TGTGCCAGCAGCTTAAGAGGGAATCAGCCCCAGCATTTT	CASSLRGNQPQHF
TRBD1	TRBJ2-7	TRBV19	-	TGTGCCAGCGCTCGGGACAGGGGGCCGTACGAGCAGTACTTC	CASARDRGPYEQYF
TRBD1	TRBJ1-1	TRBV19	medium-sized	TGTGCCAGTACCCTACAGGGGGGGAGAACTGAAGCTTTCTTT	CASTLQGGRTEAFF
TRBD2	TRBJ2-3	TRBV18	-	TGTGCCAGCTCACCTCTTAGCGGGGGGGGCACAGATACGCAGTATTTT	CASSPLSGGGTDTQYF
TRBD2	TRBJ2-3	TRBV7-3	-	TGTGCCAGCAGCTTCAGCGGGGGGGCCCCAGATACGCAGTATTTT	CASSFSGGAPDTQYF
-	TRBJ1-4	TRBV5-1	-	TGCGCCAGCAGCTGGGGGGGTACAGGAACAACTAATGAAAAACTGTTTTTT	CASSWGGTGTTNEKLFF
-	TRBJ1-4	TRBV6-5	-	TGTGCCAGCTCCAGGTTCAATGAAAAACTGTTTTTT	CASSRFNEKLFF
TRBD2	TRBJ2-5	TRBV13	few	TGTGCCAGCAGTCGTCTTTGGCGGGGGGTCCAAGAGACCCAGTACTTC	CASSRLWRGVQETQYF
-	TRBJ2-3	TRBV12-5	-	TGTGCTAGTGGTTTGTGGGGCCGCACAGATACGCAGTATTTT	CASGLWGRTDTQYF
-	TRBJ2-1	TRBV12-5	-	TGTGCTAGTGGCTTGACACCCCCAGGTCCATACAATGAGCAGTTCTTC	CASGLTPPGPYNEQFF
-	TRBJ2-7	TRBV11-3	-	TGTGCCAGTGACCAAGGGGGGGCGGGCCACGAGCAGTACTTC	CASDQGGAGHEQYF
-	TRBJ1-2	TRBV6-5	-	TGTGCCAGTCCCGAGCCCCCAGGGATCGGCTACACCTTC	CASPEPPGIGYTF
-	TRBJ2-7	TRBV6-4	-	TGTGCCAGCTCTACAGAAATGGCAGGTCCCTACGAGCAGTACTTC	CASSTEMAGPYEQYF
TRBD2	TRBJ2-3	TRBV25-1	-	TGTGCCAGCACTCCGGGACTAGTCACAGATACGCAGTATTTT	CASTPGLVTDTQYF
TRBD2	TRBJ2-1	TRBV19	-	TGTGCCAGTAGCCGAACATCCGGGGGGAATGAGCAGTTCTTC	CASSRTSGGNEQFF
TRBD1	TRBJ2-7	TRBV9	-	TGTGCCAGCAGCGTAGTTGGGACAGGGGTTCGGGAGCAGTACTTC	CASSVVGTGVREQYF
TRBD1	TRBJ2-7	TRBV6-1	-	TGTGCCAGCAGCATAACAGGGGGTTTCTACGAGCAGTACTTC	CASSITGGFYEQYF
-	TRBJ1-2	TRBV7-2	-	TGTGCCAGCGGCCAGGGAGGGTACTATGGCTACACCTTC	CASGQGGYYGYTF